This TCR beta chain derives from a study of T-cell reconstitution after alpha-beta-depleted transplantation in children. Library preparation (for TCRbeta) was performed with unique molecular identifiers. One entry per CDR3 protein results from TCRdb running MiXCR on the PCR reads. The sample lists about 360,000 distinct CDR3 sequences; 13% were seen once. This clonotype was detected only a few times. V lost 6 bases and J 0 bases, leaving 12 bases between the germline ends. The CDR3 is 15 residues long. Germline CDR1 reads MNHNS; CDR2 reads SASEGT. The chain has TRBV6-1 and TRBJ2-1; no firm D call. This sample comprised PBMCs, obtained from the stem cell graft. The TCR comes from a human donor who donated a stem cell graft to a child with Fanconi anemia. CDR3: CASSIRLSSYNEQFF. The CDR3 DNA follows: TGTGCCAGCAGCATACGTCTCAGCTCCTACAATGAGCAGTTCTTC.